One sample yielded the 6 T cell receptor beta chains listed below, sequenced in a study of T cell repertoires in cytomegalovirus infection. TCRdb reanalysed the reads using MiXCR and keeps one entry per CDR3 protein. The table lists under 95,000 distinct CDR3 sequences, around 49% of them singletons. No antigen has been identified for these receptors. Specimen: CD8+ T cells from cultured PBMCs, collected from culture after CMV antigen stimulation. Every receptor here comes from a human donor in good health (CMV status not recorded). Some clones in this sample may be carry-over from other donors' samples.

This clonotype was observed a handful of times. The genes are TRBV11-2 and TRBJ2-7; 11 bases line up with TRBD1. The CDR3 spans 16 residues. The ends lost 1 base at V and 6 bases at J; junction bases unmatched: 8. Germline V gene sequence: CDR1 SGHAT, CDR2 FQNNGV. CDR3 bases: TGTGCCAGCAGCTTAGGAGGGGGGACAGGGGGAGGCGAGCAGTACTTC. Translated, it gives CASSLGGGTGGGEQYF.

The rearrangement joins TRBV20-1 to TRBJ2-1; TRBD2 matches at 9 bases. This CDR3 region has 15 residues. Losses at the gene ends were 1 base for V and 8 bases for J; bases not matched to a gene: 9. CDR1 is DFQATT and CDR2 is SNEGSKA in the germline V gene (reference sequence). The CDR3 loop is CSARVRGRGVHEQFF. CDR3 nucleotide sequence: TGCAGTGCTAGAGTTCGCGGGAGGGGGGTACATGAGCAGTTCTTC.

The chain joins TRBV7-9 to TRBJ2-3; D gene unclear. Germline V gene lookup returns CDR1 SEHNR and CDR2 FQNEAQ (reference sequence). V lost 5 bases and J 0 bases, leaving 12 bases between the germline ends. CDR3 length: 15 residues. CDR3 bases: TGTGCCAGCAGCCCGACGGGCGCAAGCACAGATACGCAGTATTTT. It is translated as CASSPTGASTDTQYF.

The chain employs TRBV28 and TRBJ2-1; 9 nucleotides match TRBD2. CDR3 size: 14 residues. The V gene end was trimmed by 10 bases and the J gene end by 3 bases; junction bases not matched to a gene: 7. From germline, CDR1 is MDHEN and CDR2 SYDVKM. As DNA, the CDR3 is TGTGCCATCCTGCGGGAGGGGGACTACAATGAGCAGTTCTTC. Translating it yields CAILREGDYNEQFF.

The J gene is TRBJ2-3, the V gene TRBV7-9; D is undetermined. The CDR3 loop spans 12 amino acids. Per germline, CDR1 SEHNR and CDR2 FQNEAQ (reference sequence). Trimming took off 4 bases at V and 4 bases at J, with 6 bases between the two ends. In DNA, the CDR3 is TGTGCCAGCAGCTCAGGATCAGATACGCAGTATTTT. Translating gives CASSSGSDTQYF.

In the case of this clonotype: Sequence at one end of the junction differs from germline and may be a read error. V gene TRBV11-2 combines with J gene TRBJ1-2; 10 bases are shared with TRBD1. The V gene's germline CDR1 is SGHAT and CDR2 FQNNGV. The CDR3 has 13 residues. DNA of the CDR3: TGTCCCAGCAGCGTCGGACAGGGGGAAGGCTACACCTTC. Its protein is CPSSVGQGEGYTF.